This T cell receptor beta chain came from a study of spatial heterogeneity in lung cancer. About the study: Any follow-up PBMC samples that were available went on to be sequenced, and the median time to follow-up was roughly 2 years after resection. Alpha-chain sequences were consistently detected less often than beta-chain sequences. Study-wide points: TCRs found ubiquitously expanded in tumor appeared in blood more at resection than at follow-up.

The time point: blood at routine non-recurrence follow-up after resection. Sequencing was performed on whole RNA extracted from tumor and nontumor lung tissue, or from frozen PBMC, and the material was left unsorted. On each TCR cDNA molecule, a unique molecular identifier was present. TCRdb analysed the 5' RACE reads with MiXCR anew, one entry per CDR3 protein. Among about 47,000 distinct CDR3 sequences listed, roughly 8.1% were seen once. This clonotype appeared a few times. Antigen specificity is unknown. Specimen: PBMCs, collected at follow-up. The receptor comes from a female donor with early-stage non-small cell lung cancer.

Written as DNA, the CDR3 is TGTGCCAGCACCACACGGGGGTCTAGCACAGATACGCAGTATTTT. Translation gives CASTTRGSSTDTQYF. This chain uses TRBV27 with TRBJ2-3, with D maybe TRBD2 (6 bases). This CDR3 comprises 15 residues. CDR1 MNHEY and CDR2 SMNVEV come from the germline V gene (reference sequence). With 7 bases removed from V and 0 bases from J, the gap between germline ends came to 14 bases.